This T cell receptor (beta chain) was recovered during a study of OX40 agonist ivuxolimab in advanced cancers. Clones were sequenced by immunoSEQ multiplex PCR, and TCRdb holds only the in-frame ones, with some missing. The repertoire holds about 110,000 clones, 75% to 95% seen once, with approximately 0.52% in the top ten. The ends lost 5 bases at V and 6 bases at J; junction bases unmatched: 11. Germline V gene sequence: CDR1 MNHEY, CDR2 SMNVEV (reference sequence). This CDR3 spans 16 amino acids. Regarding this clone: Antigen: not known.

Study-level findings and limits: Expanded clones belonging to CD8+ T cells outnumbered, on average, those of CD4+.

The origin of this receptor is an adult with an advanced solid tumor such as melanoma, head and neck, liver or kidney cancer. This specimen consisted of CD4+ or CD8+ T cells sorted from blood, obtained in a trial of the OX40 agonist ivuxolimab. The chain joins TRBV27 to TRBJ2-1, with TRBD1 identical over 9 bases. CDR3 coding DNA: TGTGCCAGCAGTCTTCTGGCACAGGGGGCGAGCAATGAGCAGTTCTTC. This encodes CASSLLAQGASNEQFF.